The 22 T cell receptor beta chains below were found in one sample sequenced in a study of CD8 T cells in ankylosing spondylitis (dated by TCRdb to about 2017). Results and caveats for the whole study, not just this receptor: A TCR beta motif of several highly homologous amino acid variants appeared characteristic of blood from ankylosing spondylitis patients.

Libraries were made using 5' RACE. For sequencing, an Illumina HiSeq 2500 was employed. TCRdb itself trimmed the public reads at Q25 with fastp, ran MiXCR and retained productive beta chains. Rows merge per CDR3 protein into single entries with the most common DNA and genes. The sample includes approximately 550,000 distinct CDR3 sequences, with approximately 12% observed a single time. The top ten hold over 6.5% of the sample. For these TCRs, the target antigens are not known. The sequencing input was blood, either unsorted or a sorted T cell fraction (not recorded which). The source of these receptors is a male donor with ankylosing spondylitis.

The gene calls are TRBV5-4 and TRBJ2-5; D gene uncertain. From germline, CDR1 is SGHNT and CDR2 YYREEE (reference sequence). The CDR3 is made up of 13 amino acids. The V and J ends lost 4 bases and 1 base respectively, with 8 bases between them. The chain's CDR3 is CASSREIQETQYF. The CDR3 DNA reads as TGTGCCAGCAGCCGAGAGATCCAAGAGACCCAGTACTTC.

This clonotype was found a few times. The rearrangement joins TRBV20-1 to TRBJ1-5, with 9 nucleotides matching TRBD1. The CDR3 totals 14 residues. With V trimmed by 0 bases and J by 7 bases, 4 bases remained unmatched. The germline CDR1 and CDR2 sequences are DFQATT and SNEGSKA (reference sequence). Written as DNA, the CDR3 is TGCAGTGCTAGAGATCAGGGACAGGGCCAGCCCCAGCATTTT. Encoded protein: CSARDQGQGQPQHF.

This clonotype appeared a few times. This chain joins TRBV3-1 and TRBJ2-4, with 7 bases that match TRBD1. This CDR3 has 17 amino acids. J lost 8 bases, V lost 0 bases, and 13 bases had no gene match. Germline CDR1 reads LGHDT; CDR2 reads YNNKEL (reference sequence). The chain's CDR3 is CASSQDEVTGSGDIQYF. The CDR3 nucleotides are TGTGCCAGCAGCCAAGATGAAGTGACAGGGAGTGGAGACATTCAGTACTTC. The entire variable domain, with the rest obtained from reference TRBV3-1 and TRBJ2-4, is as follows: DTAVSQTPKYLVTQMGNDKSIKCEQNLGHDTMYWYKQDSKKFLKIMFSYNNKELIINETVPNRFSPKSPDKAHLNLHINSLELGDSAVYFCASSQDEVTGSGDIQYFGAGTRLSVL.

The rearrangement links TRBV12-3 or TRBV12-4 to TRBJ2-2; 7 bases are a match to TRBD2. This CDR3 is built from 13 residues. V dropped 10 bases and J dropped 7; count of bases not matched to a gene: 9. The CDR3 spells CATGRADDGELFF. CDR3 coding DNA: TGTGCCACGGGGAGGGCCGATGACGGGGAGCTGTTTTTT.

This clonotype has only a few counts. This chain links TRBV5-1 with TRBJ2-7, with D possibly being TRBD1 or TRBD2 (5 bases each). V was pared by 0 bases and J by 6 bases, with 13 bases between. The germline gives CDR1 SGHRS, CDR2 YFSETQ. This CDR3 has 14 residues. The CDR3 DNA follows: TGCGCCAGCAGCTTGGCCCCCGGGACCCCCGAGCAGTACTTC. It is translated as CASSLAPGTPEQYF. Full variable domain (remainder filled in from reference TRBV5-1 and TRBJ2-7): KAGVTQTPRYLIKTRGQQVTLSCSPISGHRSVSWYQQTPGQGLQFLFEYFSETQRNKGNFPGRFSGRQFSNSRSEMNVSTLELGDSALYLCASSLAPGTPEQYFGPGTRLTVT.

The chain couples TRBV29-1 to TRBJ1-2; D possibly corresponds to TRBD1 (6 bases). Germline V gives CDR1 SQVTM, CDR2 ANQGSEA. The germline V and J ends were trimmed by 8 bases and 3 bases, with 16 bases remaining between them. This CDR3 comprises 13 residues. CDR3 DNA sequence: TGCAGCTCCTACGAGACAGGCGACTATGGCTACACCTTC. Protein: CSSYETGDYGYTF. The full variable domain, its missing parts supplied by reference TRBV29-1 and TRBJ1-2, is SAVISQKPSRDICQRGTSLTIQCQVDSQVTMMFWYRQQPGQSLTLIATANQGSEATYESGFVIDKFPISRPNLTFSTLTVSNMSPEDSSIYLCSSYETGDYGYTFGSGTRLTVV.

The chain recombines TRBV20-1 with TRBJ2-7; 7 bases agree with TRBD2. From germline, CDR1 is DFQATT and CDR2 SNEGSKA (reference sequence). V lost 6 bases to trimming and J lost 0 bases; unmatched junction nucleotides: 5. The CDR3 is 13 amino acids. The CDR3 loop reads CSAVASGSYEQYV. CDR3 DNA: TGCAGTGCAGTGGCTAGCGGCTCCTACGAGCAGTACGTC.

This clonotype was observed at least ten times. The rearrangement joins TRBV12-3 or TRBV12-4 to TRBJ1-6, with TRBD1 identical over 7 bases. The CDR3 extends over 15 amino acids. V gave up 5 bases and J gave up 7 bases; unmatched junction bases: 8. The CDR3 is CASSGPGQKNSPLHF. As DNA, the CDR3 is TGTGCCAGCAGTGGACCGGGACAGAAGAATTCACCCCTCCACTTT.

This clonotype came up a few times. This chain uses TRBV7-9 with TRBJ1-2; TRBD1 is a possible D gene (5 bases). The ends were cut back, 1 base at V and 7 bases at J, with 13 bases in the middle. In germline, CDR1 is SEHNR, CDR2 FQNEAQ (reference sequence). The CDR3 has 14 residues. DNA for the CDR3: TGTGCCAGCAGCTTAGGCGGGGCATCGTTTGGCTACACCTTC. As protein: CASSLGGASFGYTF.

This clonotype was observed a few times. The CDR3 sequence is CSAIGPAKDIYGYTF. DNA for the CDR3: TGCAGTGCTATCGGGCCGGCTAAGGATATCTATGGCTACACCTTC. V and J are TRBV20-1 and TRBJ1-2; D not resolved. Germline V gives CDR1 DFQATT, CDR2 SNEGSKA (reference sequence). V shed 4 bases and J shed 4 bases, with 19 bases lying between them. The CDR3 covers 15 residues.

The rearrangement links TRBV6-1 to TRBJ1-6, with a tentative D call TRBD1 (5 bases). The CDR3 has 14 amino acids. The V end was cut by 10 bases, the J end by 8 bases, with 18 bases between. CDR1 is MNHNS, CDR2 SASEGT, per germline. The CDR3 nucleotides are TGTGCCACCCAGACAGTTCCAGCCTATTCACCCCTCCACTTT. Translating it yields CATQTVPAYSPLHF.

On this clonotype: The limits of the CDR3 on the DNA are not certain, so only TCRdb's listed CDR3 is given. The chain is built from TRBV4-2 and TRBJ2-2; TRBD1, the D gene given by the table, was not confirmed from the DNA. Germline V gives CDR1 LGHNA, CDR2 YNFKEQ. 18 amino acids form the CDR3, both terminal residues included. The CDR3 loop is CASSQESWGPGAPGSCFF.

The chain employs TRBV7-8 and TRBJ1-2, with TRBD1 matching over 7 bases. There are 13 residues in the CDR3. V was clipped by 5 bases and J by 4 bases; unmatched bases: 4. Germline CDR1 reads SGHVS; CDR2 reads FQNEAQ. The CDR3 nucleotides are TGTGCCAGCAGCGGGGACAGCTTCTATGGCTACACCTTC. Encoded protein: CASSGDSFYGYTF.

This clonotype was picked up a small number of times. The chain recombines TRBV7-9 with TRBJ2-5; D uncertain. Germline-derived CDR1 and CDR2 are SEHNR and FQNEAQ (reference sequence). The CDR3 extends over 17 amino acids. The V end lost 4 bases, the J end lost 0 bases, and 18 bases lay between the germline ends. CDR3 nucleotides: TGTGCCAGCAGCTCAAAAACAGAAAGTGTGTACCAAGAGACCCAGTACTTC. Translation: CASSSKTESVYQETQYF.

The table lists this clonotype with a count of one. The chain recombines TRBV5-1 with TRBJ2-3, with 8 bases fitting TRBD1. J gave up 3 bases and V 4 bases, and 7 bases lay outside the gene matches. The CDR3 length is 15 residues. Germline-derived CDR1 and CDR2 are SGHRS and YFSETQ. The CDR3, as DNA: TGCGCCAGCAGCCCTCGGACAGGGTCAACAGATACGCAGTATTTT. This encodes CASSPRTGSTDTQYF.

The chain carries TRBV20-1 and TRBJ1-6, with 7 bases aligning to TRBD1. This CDR3 contains 14 residues. Per the germline V gene, CDR1 is DFQATT and CDR2 is SNEGSKA (reference sequence). V lost 1 base, J lost 10 bases, and 7 bases stayed unmatched. The CDR3 sequence: CSARVGQGGSPLHF. DNA for the CDR3: TGCAGTGCTAGAGTTGGTCAGGGGGGATCACCCCTCCACTTT.

This clonotype is medium-sized. The chain links TRBV11-2 to TRBJ2-3; a weak D match, TRBD1 (6 bases). CDR1 is SGHAT, CDR2 FQNNGV, per germline. The CDR3 contains 15 residues. V shed 7 bases and J shed 6 bases, with 20 bases lying between them. The CDR3 reads CASTQTGTKSDTQYF. The CDR3 nucleotides are TGTGCCAGCACACAGACAGGAACGAAGTCGGATACGCAGTATTTT.

The chain employs TRBV7-6 and TRBJ1-6; 7 bases match TRBD1. CDR3 length: 14 amino acids. With 8 bases clipped from V and 6 bases from J, the junction kept 7 bases outside the gene matches. Germline CDR1 is SGHVS and CDR2 is FNYEAQ. CDR3 coding DNA: TGTGCCAGCGGATCCGGGACAGCTAATTCACCCCTCCACTTT. This codes for CASGSGTANSPLHF.

J is TRBJ1-6 and V is TRBV3-1; D remains ambiguous. The CDR3 has 15 residues. The V and J ends lost 2 bases and 0 bases respectively, with 5 bases between them. CDR1 is LGHDT and CDR2 is YNNKEL in the germline V gene (reference sequence). CDR3 residues: CASSQQSSYNSPLHF. The CDR3 DNA sequence: TGTGCCAGCAGCCAACAGAGCTCCTATAATTCACCCCTCCACTTT.

The chain joins TRBV3-1 to TRBJ1-5, with D tentatively TRBD1 (6 bases). Germline CDR1 LGHDT, CDR2 YNNKEL (reference sequence). The CDR3 is 15 amino acids. V shed 0 bases and J shed 4 bases, with 10 bases lying between them. CDR3 nucleotide sequence: TGTGCCAGCAGCCAAGACGGACAGAATAATCAGCCCCAGCATTTT. This encodes CASSQDGQNNQPQHF.

The sample holds a few counts of this clonotype. The chain joins TRBV20-1 to TRBJ2-7; 9 nucleotides agree with TRBD1. Germline V gene data show CDR1 as DFQATT and CDR2 as SNEGSKA (reference sequence). This CDR3 is 14 amino acids long. V was clipped by 5 bases and J by 0 bases; unmatched bases: 5. The CDR3 sequence is CSALGQGSSYEQYF. The DNA for the CDR3 is TGCAGTGCTCTGGGACAGGGCAGCTCCTACGAGCAGTACTTC.

The chain links TRBV12-3 or TRBV12-4 to TRBJ1-1; D remains ambiguous. There are 15 residues in the CDR3. V lost 3 bases to trimming and J lost 5 bases, with 16 bases between them. In DNA, the CDR3 is TGTGCCAGCAGTTTGATCGGGCCCCTGGGGACTGAAGCTTTCTTT. Protein sequence: CASSLIGPLGTEAFF.